The subject of this entry is one TCR beta chain. Antigen: not known. Germline V gives CDR1 SGHTA, CDR2 FQGNSA. The V gene lost 2 bases and the J gene lost 4 bases, with 14 bases spanning the gap. This CDR3 has 15 residues. This specimen comes from a study of identical twins. Addition of a universal primer site occurred through template switching, and cDNA carried unique molecular identifiers. Using its own MiXCR run on the 5' RACE reads, TCRdb lists one record per CDR3 protein. The table has fewer than 650,000 distinct CDR3 sequences, 9.6% seen once; the top ten hold roughly 3%. Findings and caveats of the study: For out-of-frame beta sequences, excess twin sharing was weaker.

Healthy Caucasians were all of the donors. These data also formed part of another study, on yellow fever vaccine responses in identical twins. That paper states: Twins' T cell vaccine responses reportedly looked partly convergent, partly personalized.

This TCR came from a woman younger than 35 in good health. The sequencing sample was made of PBMCs. The chain combines TRBV7-2 with TRBJ2-5; D gene unclear. The CDR3 here is CASSLSRTWGETQYF. The CDR3 DNA reads TGTGCCAGCAGCTTAAGTAGGACCTGGGGAGAGACCCAGTACTTC.